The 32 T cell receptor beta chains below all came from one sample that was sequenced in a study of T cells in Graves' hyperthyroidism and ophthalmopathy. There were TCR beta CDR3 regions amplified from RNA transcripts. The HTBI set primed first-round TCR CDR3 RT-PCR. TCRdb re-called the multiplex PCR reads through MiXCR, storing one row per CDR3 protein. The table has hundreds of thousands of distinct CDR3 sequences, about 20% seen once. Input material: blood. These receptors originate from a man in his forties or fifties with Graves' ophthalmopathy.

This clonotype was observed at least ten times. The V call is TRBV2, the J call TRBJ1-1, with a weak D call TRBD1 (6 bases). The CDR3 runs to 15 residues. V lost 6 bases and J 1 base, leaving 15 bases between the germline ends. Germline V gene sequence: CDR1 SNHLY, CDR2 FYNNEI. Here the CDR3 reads CASSRRGAANTEAFF. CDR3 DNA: TGTGCCAGCAGCCGCCGGGGGGCGGCGAACACTGAAGCTTTCTTT.

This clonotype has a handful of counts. Here the CDR3 DNA reads TGTGCCAGCAGCCAAGATTGGGGGGAGACCCAGTACTTC. Translation: CASSQDWGETQYF. V and J are TRBV3-1 and TRBJ2-5; D may match TRBD1 or TRBD2 (5 bases each). The CDR3 sequence is 13 residues long. V gave up 0 bases and J gave up 5 bases, with 7 bases separating them. CDR1 and CDR2 from the germline V gene are LGHDT and YNNKEL (reference sequence).

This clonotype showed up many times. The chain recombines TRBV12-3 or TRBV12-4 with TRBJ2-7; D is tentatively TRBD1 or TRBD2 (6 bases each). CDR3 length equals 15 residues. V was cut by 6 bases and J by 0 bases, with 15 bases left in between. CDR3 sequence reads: CASRWEKGGSYEQYF. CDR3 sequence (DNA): TGTGCCAGCAGATGGGAGAAGGGGGGCTCCTACGAGCAGTACTTC.

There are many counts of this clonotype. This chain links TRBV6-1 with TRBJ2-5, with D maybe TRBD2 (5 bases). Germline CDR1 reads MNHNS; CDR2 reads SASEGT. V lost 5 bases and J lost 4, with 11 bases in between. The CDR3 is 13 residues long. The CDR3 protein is CASSTTGRETQYF. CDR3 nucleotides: TGTGCCAGCAGTACCACGGGAAGAGAGACCCAGTACTTC.

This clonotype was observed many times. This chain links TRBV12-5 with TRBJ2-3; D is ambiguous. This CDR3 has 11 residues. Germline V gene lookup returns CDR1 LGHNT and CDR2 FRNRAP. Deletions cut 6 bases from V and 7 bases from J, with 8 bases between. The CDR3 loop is CASGLENTQYF. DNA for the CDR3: TGTGCTAGTGGACTTGAGAATACGCAGTATTTT.

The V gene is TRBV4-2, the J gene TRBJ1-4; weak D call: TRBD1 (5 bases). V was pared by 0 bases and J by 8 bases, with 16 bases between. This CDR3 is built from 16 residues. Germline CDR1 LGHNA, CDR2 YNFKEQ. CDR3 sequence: CASSQDPANRGEKLFF. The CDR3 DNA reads TGTGCCAGCAGCCAAGATCCTGCCAATCGGGGGGAAAAACTGTTTTTT.

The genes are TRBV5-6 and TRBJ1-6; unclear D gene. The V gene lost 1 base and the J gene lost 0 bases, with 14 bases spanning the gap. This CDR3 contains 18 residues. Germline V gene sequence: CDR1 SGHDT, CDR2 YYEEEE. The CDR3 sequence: CASSLLAAMSSYNSPLHF. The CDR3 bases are TGTGCCAGCAGCTTGTTGGCAGCCATGAGCTCCTATAATTCACCCCTCCACTTT.

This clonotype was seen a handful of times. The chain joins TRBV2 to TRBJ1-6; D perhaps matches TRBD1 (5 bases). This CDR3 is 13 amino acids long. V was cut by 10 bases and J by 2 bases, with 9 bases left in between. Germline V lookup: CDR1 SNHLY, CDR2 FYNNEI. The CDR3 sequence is CAIRQTYNSPLHF. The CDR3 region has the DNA TGTGCCATAAGACAGACCTATAATTCACCCCTCCACTTT. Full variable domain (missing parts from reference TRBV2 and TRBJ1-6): EPEVTQTPSHQVTQMGQEVILRCVPISNHLYFYWYRQILGQKVEFLVSFYNNEISEKSEIFDDQFSVERPDGSNFTLKIRSTKLEDSAMYFCAIRQTYNSPLHFGNGTRLTVT.

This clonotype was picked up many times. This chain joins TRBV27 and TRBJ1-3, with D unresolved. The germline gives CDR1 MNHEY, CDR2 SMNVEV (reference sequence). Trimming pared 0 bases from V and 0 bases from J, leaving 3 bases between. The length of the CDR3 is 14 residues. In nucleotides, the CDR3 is TGTGCCAGCAGTTTATCTTTCTCTGGAAACACCATATATTTT. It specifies CASSLSFSGNTIYF.

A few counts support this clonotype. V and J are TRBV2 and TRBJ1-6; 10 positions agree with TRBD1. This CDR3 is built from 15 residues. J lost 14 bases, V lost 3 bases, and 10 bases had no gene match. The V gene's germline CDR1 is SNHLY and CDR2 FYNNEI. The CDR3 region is CASSDFWTGGQSLHF. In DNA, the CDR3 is TGTGCCAGCAGTGATTTTTGGACAGGGGGTCAGTCCCTCCACTTT.

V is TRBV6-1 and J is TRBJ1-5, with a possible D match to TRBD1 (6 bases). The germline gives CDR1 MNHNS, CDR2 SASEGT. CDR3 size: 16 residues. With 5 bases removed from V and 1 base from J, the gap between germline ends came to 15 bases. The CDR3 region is CASSSQGSQSNQPQHF. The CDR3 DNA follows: TGTGCCAGCAGTTCTCAGGGGTCTCAGAGCAATCAGCCCCAGCATTTT.

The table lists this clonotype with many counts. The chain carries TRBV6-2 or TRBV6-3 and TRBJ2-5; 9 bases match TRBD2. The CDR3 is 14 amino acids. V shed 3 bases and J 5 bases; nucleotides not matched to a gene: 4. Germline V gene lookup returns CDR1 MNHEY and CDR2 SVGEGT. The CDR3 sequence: CASSYAGGRETQYF. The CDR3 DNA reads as TGTGCCAGCAGTTATGCGGGAGGGCGGGAGACCCAGTACTTC.

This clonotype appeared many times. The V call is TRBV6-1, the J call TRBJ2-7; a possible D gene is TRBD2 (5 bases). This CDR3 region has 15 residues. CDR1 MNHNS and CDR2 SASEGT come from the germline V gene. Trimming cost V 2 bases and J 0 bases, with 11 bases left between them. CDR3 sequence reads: CASSELAKYSYEQYF. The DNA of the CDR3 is TGTGCCAGCAGTGAACTAGCTAAATACTCCTACGAGCAGTACTTC.

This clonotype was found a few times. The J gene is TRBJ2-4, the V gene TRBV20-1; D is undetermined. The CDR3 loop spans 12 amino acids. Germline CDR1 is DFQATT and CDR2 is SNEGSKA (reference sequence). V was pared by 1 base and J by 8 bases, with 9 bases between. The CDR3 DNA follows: TGCAGTGCTAGAGCAGTCGAGGACATTCAGTACTTC. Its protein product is CSARAVEDIQYF.

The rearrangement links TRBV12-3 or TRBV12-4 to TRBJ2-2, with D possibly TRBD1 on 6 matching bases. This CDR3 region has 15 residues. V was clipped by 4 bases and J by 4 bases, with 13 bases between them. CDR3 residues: CASSSRRGATGELFF. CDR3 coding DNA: TGTGCCAGCAGTTCCCGCAGGGGCGCCACCGGGGAGCTGTTTTTT.

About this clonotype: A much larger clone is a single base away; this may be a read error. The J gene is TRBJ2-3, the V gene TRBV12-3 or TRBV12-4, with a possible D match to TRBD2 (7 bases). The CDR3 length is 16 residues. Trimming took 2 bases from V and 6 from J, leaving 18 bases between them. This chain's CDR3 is CASSLLVGGPKDTQYF. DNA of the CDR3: TGTGCCAGCAGTTTATTGGTGGGGGGGCCGAAGGATACGCAGTATTTT.

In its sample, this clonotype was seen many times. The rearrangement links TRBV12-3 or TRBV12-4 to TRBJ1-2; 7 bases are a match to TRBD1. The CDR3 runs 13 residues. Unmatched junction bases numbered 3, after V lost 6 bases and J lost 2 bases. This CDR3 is CASSPGQNYGYTF. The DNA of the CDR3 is TGTGCCAGCAGCCCGGGACAGAACTATGGCTACACCTTC.

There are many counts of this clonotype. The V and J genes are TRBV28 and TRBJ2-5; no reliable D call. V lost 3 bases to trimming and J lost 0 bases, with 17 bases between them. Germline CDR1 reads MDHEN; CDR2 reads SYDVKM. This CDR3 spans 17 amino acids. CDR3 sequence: CASSFPTLDLDQETQYF. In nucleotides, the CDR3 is TGTGCCAGCAGTTTCCCAACTCTCGATCTGGACCAAGAGACCCAGTACTTC.

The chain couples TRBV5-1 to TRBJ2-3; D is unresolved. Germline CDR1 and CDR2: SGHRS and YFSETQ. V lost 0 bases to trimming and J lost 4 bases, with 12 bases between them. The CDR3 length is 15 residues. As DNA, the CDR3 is TGCGCCAGCAGCTTGGGTCTGTTGGACGCAGATACGCAGTATTTT. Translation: CASSLGLLDADTQYF.

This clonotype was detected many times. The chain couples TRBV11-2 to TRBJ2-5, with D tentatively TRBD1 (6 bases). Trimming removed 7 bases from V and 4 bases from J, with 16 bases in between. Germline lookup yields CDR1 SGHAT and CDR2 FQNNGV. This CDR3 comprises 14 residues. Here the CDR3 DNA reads TGTGCCAGCACCCGCCCAGGGGCCCGAGAGACCCAGTACTTC. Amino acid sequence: CASTRPGARETQYF.

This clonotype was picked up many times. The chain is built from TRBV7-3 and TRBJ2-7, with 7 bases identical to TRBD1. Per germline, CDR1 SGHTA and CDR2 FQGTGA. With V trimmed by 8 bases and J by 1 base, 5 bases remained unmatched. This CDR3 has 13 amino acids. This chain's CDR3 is CASGPGQSYEQYF. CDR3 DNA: TGTGCCAGCGGTCCGGGACAGTCCTACGAGCAGTACTTC.

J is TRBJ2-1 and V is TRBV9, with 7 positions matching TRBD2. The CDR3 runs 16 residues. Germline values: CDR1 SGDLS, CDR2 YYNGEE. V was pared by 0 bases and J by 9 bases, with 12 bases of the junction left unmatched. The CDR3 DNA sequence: TGTGCCAGCAGCGTAGTTGCAAGCGGGGAGGCCTCTGAGCAGTTCTTC. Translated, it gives CASSVVASGEASEQFF.

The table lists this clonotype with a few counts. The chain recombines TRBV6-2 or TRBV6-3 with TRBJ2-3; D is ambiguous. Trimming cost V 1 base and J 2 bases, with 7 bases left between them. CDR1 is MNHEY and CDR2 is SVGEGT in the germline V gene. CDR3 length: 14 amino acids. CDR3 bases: TGTGCCAGCAGTTACTTGCGGATCACAGATACGCAGTATTTT. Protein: CASSYLRITDTQYF.

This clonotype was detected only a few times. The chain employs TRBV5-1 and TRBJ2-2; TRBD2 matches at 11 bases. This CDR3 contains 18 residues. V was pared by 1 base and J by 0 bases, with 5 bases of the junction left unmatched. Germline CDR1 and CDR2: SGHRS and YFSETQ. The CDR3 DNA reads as TGCGCCAGCAGCTTGACTAGCGGGGGCTTTGCGAACACCGGGGAGCTGTTTTTT. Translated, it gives CASSLTSGGFANTGELFF.

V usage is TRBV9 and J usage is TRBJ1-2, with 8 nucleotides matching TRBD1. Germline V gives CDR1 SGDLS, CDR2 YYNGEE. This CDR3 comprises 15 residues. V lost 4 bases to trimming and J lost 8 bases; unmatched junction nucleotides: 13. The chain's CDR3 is CASSFREDRERGYTF. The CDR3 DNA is TGTGCCAGCAGCTTCCGCGAGGACAGGGAGAGAGGCTACACCTTC.

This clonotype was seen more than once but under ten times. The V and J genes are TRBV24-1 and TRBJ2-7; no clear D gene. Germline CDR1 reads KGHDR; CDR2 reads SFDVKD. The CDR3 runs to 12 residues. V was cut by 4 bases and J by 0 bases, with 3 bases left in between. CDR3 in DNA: TGTGCCACCAGTGACGACTCCTACGAGCAGTACTTC. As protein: CATSDDSYEQYF.

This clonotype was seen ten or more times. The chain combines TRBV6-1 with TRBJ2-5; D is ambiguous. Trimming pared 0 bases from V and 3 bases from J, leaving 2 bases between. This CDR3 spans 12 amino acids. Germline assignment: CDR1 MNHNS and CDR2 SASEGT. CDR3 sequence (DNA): TGTGCCAGCAGTGAAGCCAAAGAGACCCAGTACTTC. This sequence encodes CASSEAKETQYF.

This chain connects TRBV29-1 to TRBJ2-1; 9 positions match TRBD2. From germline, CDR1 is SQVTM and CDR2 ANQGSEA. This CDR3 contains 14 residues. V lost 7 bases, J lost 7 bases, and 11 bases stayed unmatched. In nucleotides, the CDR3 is TGCAGCGCCGTAGCGGGAGCTGTATTAAATGAGCAGTTCTTC. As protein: CSAVAGAVLNEQFF.

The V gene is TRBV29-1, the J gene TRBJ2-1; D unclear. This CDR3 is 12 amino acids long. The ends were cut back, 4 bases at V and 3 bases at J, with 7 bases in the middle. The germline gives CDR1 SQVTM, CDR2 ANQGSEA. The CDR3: CSVGAGYNEQFF. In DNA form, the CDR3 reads TGCAGCGTTGGAGCAGGCTACAATGAGCAGTTCTTC.

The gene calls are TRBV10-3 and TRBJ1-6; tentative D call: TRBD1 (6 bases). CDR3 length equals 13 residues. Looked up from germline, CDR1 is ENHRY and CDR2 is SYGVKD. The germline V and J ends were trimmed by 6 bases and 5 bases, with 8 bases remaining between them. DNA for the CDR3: TGTGCCATCAGAGGGGACAATAATTCACCCCTCCACTTT. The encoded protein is CAIRGDNNSPLHF.

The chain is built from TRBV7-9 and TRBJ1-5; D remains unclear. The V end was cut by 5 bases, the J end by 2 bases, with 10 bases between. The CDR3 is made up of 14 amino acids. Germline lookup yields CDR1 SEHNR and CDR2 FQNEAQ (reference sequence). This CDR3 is CASSLPDGNQPQHF. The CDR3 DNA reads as TGTGCCAGCAGCCTACCGGACGGCAATCAGCCCCAGCATTTT.

CDR3: CASGLIGTMGGYTF. CDR3 in DNA: TGTGCTAGTGGTTTGATTGGGACAATGGGAGGCTACACCTTC. This chain links TRBV12-5 with TRBJ1-2; TRBD1 is a possible D gene (6 bases). The CDR3 loop spans 14 amino acids. V was clipped by 2 bases and J by 8 bases, with 15 bases between them. In germline, CDR1 is LGHNT, CDR2 FRNRAP.